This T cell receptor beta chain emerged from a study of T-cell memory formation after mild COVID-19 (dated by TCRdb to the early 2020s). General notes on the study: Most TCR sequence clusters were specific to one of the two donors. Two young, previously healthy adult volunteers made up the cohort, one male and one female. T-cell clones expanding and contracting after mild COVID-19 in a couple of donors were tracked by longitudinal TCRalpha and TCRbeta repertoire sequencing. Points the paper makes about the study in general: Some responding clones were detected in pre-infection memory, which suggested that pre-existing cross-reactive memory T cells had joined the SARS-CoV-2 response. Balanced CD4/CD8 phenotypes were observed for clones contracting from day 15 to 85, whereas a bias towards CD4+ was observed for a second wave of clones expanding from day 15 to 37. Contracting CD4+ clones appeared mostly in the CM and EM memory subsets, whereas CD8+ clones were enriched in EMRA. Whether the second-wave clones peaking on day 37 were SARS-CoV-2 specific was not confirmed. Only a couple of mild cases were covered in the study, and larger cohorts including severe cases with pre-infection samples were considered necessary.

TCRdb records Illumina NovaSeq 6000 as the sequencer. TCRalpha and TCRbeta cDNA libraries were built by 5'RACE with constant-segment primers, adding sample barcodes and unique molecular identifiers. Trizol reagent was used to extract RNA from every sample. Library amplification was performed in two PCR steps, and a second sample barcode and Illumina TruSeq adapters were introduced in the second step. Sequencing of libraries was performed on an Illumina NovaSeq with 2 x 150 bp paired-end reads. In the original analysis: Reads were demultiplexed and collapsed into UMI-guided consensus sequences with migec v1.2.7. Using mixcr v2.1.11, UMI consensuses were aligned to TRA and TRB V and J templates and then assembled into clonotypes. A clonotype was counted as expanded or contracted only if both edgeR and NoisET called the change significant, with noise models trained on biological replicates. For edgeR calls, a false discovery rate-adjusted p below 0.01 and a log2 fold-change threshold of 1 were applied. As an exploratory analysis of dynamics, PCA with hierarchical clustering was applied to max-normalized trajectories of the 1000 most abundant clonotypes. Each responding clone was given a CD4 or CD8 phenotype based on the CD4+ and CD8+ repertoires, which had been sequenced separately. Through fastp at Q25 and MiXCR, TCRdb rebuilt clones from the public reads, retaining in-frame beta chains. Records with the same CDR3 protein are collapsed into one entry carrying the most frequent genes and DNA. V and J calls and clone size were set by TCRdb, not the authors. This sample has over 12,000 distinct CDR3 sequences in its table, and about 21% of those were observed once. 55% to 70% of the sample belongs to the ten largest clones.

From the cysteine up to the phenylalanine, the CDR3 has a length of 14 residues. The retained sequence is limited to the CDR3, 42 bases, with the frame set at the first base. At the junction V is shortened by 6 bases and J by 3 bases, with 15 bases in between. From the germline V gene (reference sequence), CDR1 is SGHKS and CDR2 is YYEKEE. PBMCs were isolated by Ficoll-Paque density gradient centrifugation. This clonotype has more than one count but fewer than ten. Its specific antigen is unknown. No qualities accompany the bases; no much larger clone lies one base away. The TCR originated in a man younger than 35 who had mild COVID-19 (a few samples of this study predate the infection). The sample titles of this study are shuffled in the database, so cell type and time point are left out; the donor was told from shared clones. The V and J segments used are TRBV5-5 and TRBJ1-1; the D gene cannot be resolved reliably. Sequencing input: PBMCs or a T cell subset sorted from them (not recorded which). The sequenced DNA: TGTGCCAGCAACTCCTACTGGGGAGACACTGAAGCTTTCTTT. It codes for CASNSYWGDTEAFF.